The 3 T cell receptor beta chains in this list originate from one sample, sequenced in a study of memory CD4+ T cells and cytomegalovirus serostatus. Repertoires were generated with immunoSEQ multiplex PCR, while TCRdb's copy carries only in-frame clones and drops some. The sample carries 60,000 to 75,000 clones, about three quarters recorded once. The sort gate was single viable CD3+CD4+CD8-CD45RO+ cells for memory CD4+ T cells. The sequenced sample was memory CD4+ T cells from blood. Every receptor here comes from an adult in good health and CMV-seronegative. Some clones in this sample may be carry-over from other donors' samples.

The chain combines TRBV9 with TRBJ2-2, with D possibly TRBD2 on 5 matching bases. Looked up from germline, CDR1 is SGDLS and CDR2 is YYNGEE. V gave up 0 bases and J gave up 7 bases, with 13 bases separating them. The CDR3 spans 15 residues. CDR3 sequence: CASSVAPGRDGELFF. The DNA for the CDR3 is TGTGCCAGCAGCGTAGCTCCGGGTCGGGACGGGGAGCTGTTTTTT.

This chain links TRBV6-5 with TRBJ2-7; maybe TRBD2 (6 bases). Germline V gene sequence: CDR1 MNHEY, CDR2 SVGAGI. V lost 5 bases to trimming and J lost 4 bases, with 12 bases between them. The CDR3 contains 13 residues. The CDR3 nucleotides read TGTGCCAGCAGTCCTTTTAGCGGTTACGAGCAGTACTTC. It yields the protein CASSPFSGYEQYF.

In its sample, this clone was seen once. The CDR3 loop reads CASRYGEGRGYEKLFF. In DNA form, the CDR3 reads TGTGCCAGTAGATACGGAGAAGGGAGAGGATATGAAAAACTGTTTTTT. The rearrangement joins TRBV19 to TRBJ1-4; no definite D call. CDR3 length: 16 residues. Trimming pared 6 bases from V and 6 bases from J, leaving 20 bases between. The germline V gene encodes CDR1 LNHDA and CDR2 SQIVND (reference sequence). The whole variable domain, remainder taken from reference TRBV19 and TRBJ1-4, is DGGITQSPKYLFRKEGQNVTLSCEQNLNHDAMYWYRQDPGQGLRLIYYSQIVNDFQKGDIAEGYSVSREKKESFPLTVTSAQKNPTAFYLCASRYGEGRGYEKLFFGSGTQLSVL.